The sequence of this TCR beta chain was determined in a study of response to subunit inactivated influenza vaccine. On this clonotype itself: Its antigen is unknown.

Study-wide results and limits: Only a handful of new T cells, the authors suggested, are recruited with each seasonal influenza vaccination.

MiXCR, applied by TCRdb to the RT-PCR reads, yields one record per CDR3 protein. Of 160,000 or so distinct CDR3 sequences listed, about 11% are singletons. The CDR3 loop spans 13 amino acids. CDR1 and CDR2 from the germline V gene are SGHDT and YYEEEE. V lost 3 bases and J lost 1, with 8 bases in between. The source was non-naive T cells sorted from PBMCs, collected 45 days after vaccination. The genes are TRBV5-6 and TRBJ2-7; possible D gene TRBD2, 5 bases. The receptor was isolated from a man in his forties or fifties who received an inactivated influenza vaccine. The CDR3 is CASSSGVSYEQYF. Here the CDR3 DNA reads TGTGCCAGCAGCTCCGGGGTGTCCTACGAGCAGTACTTC.